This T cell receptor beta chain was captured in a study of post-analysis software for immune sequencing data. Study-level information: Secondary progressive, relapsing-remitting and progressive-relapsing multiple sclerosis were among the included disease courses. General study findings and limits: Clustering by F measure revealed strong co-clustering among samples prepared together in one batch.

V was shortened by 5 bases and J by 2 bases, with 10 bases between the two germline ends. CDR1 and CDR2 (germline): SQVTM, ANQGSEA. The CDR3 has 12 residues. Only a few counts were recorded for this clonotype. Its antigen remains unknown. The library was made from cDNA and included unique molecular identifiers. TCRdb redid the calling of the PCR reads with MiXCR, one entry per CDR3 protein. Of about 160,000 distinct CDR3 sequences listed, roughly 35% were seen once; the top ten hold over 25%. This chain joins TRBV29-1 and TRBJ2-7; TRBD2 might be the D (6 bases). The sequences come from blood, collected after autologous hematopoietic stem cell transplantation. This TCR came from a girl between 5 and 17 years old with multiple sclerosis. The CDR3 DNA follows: TGCAGCGTTCGACTAGGGACCTACGAGCAGTACTTC. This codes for CSVRLGTYEQYF.